The sequence of this T cell receptor (beta chain) was determined in a study of cytomegalovirus exposure and HLA in healthy donors. Per germline, CDR1 LGHNA and CDR2 YNFKEQ. The CDR3 has 15 residues. Study-wide results and limits: Earlier analysis found most TCR beta V segments productive about 90% or about 30% of the time. Immune exposure was documented only through CMV serostatus. Overall, around 160 TCR beta chains were annotated as cytomegalovirus-associated.

Points on this clone: Its antigen is currently unknown.

In the PCR, 60 Vbeta and 13 Jbeta primers were used. Repertoires were generated with immunoSEQ multiplex PCR, while TCRdb's copy carries only in-frame clones and drops some. The data contain roughly 200,000 clones, about four fifths of them singletons. Sequenced input: PBMCs. This clonotype was sampled from a woman in her 30s in good health and CMV-seropositive. V usage is TRBV4-2 and J usage is TRBJ2-5, with D unclear. The end of the DNA is better explained by TRBJ2-7, so the J call may be wrong. CDR3 amino acids: CASSQVGQDSYEQYF. CDR3 DNA: TGTGCCAGCAGCCAAGTAGGCCAGGACTCCTACGAGCAGTACTTC.